A single sample gave rise to the 22 T cell receptor beta chains below, sequenced in a study of CD8+ T cells in alopecia areata. Treatment defined: oral pan-JAK inhibitor, 5-10 mg twice daily. It was from alopecia areata patients that lesional scalp punch biopsies and peripheral blood were collected. cDNA reverse transcribed from extracted RNA served as the sequencing template. The repertoire was sequenced with immunoSEQ multiplex PCR; TCRdb's copy has only in-frame clones and lacks some. Among 5,000 or so clones, roughly two thirds were seen once, and the ten largest hold roughly an eighth. The sample consisted of skin, taken at week 24, from a patient treated with tofacitinib. All receptors derive from a human donor with alopecia areata.

V is TRBV11-2 and J is TRBJ1-6; D remains ambiguous. V was shortened by 0 bases and J by 6 bases, with 9 bases between the two germline ends. The germline V gene has CDR1 SGHAT and CDR2 FQNNGV. This CDR3 region has 15 residues. Written as DNA, the CDR3 is TGTGCCAGCAGCTTAGAGGCGGAATTTAATTCACCCCTCCACTTT. Translation: CASSLEAEFNSPLHF.

CDR3 nucleotide sequence: TGTGCCATCAGTGAGACCGGATCAGATACGCAGTATTTT. Amino acids: CAISETGSDTQYF. The chain recombines TRBV10-3 with TRBJ2-3; no definite D call. Germline V lookup: CDR1 ENHRY, CDR2 SYGVKD. The CDR3 covers 13 residues. V lost 2 bases to trimming and J lost 4 bases, with 7 bases between them.

CDR3 nucleotides: TGTGCCAGCAGTGAGGTTCGGCCCCAGCATTTT. As protein: CASSEVRPQHF. This chain connects TRBV6-1 to TRBJ1-5; D is ambiguous. The length of the CDR3 is 11 residues. Trimming stripped 3 bases from V and 9 bases from J, with 6 bases between. Looked up from germline, CDR1 is MNHNS and CDR2 is SASEGT.

The chain has TRBV5-1 and TRBJ2-1, with D tentatively TRBD1 or TRBD2 (5 bases each). Trimming stripped 4 bases from V and 4 bases from J, with 15 bases between. The CDR3 extends over 15 amino acids. Germline CDR1 SGHRS, CDR2 YFSETQ. This chain's CDR3 is CASSRDPAPYNEQFF. CDR3 in DNA: TGCGCCAGCAGCAGGGACCCCGCCCCTTACAATGAGCAGTTCTTC. Filled out from reference TRBV5-1 and TRBJ2-1, the complete variable domain reads KAGVTQTPRYLIKTRGQQVTLSCSPISGHRSVSWYQQTPGQGLQFLFEYFSETQRNKGNFPGRFSGRQFSNSRSEMNVSTLELGDSALYLCASSRDPAPYNEQFFGPGTRLTVL.

J is TRBJ2-2 and V is TRBV29-1; D remains ambiguous. The germline V and J ends were trimmed by 7 bases and 2 bases, with 11 bases remaining between them. Per the germline V gene, CDR1 is SQVTM and CDR2 is ANQGSEA. The CDR3 has 13 residues. This chain's CDR3 is CSAPAVNTGELFF. The CDR3 bases are TGCAGCGCACCCGCAGTTAACACCGGGGAGCTGTTTTTT.

This rearrangement joins TRBV11-1 to TRBJ2-5; D uncertain. Germline V lookup: CDR1 SGHAT, CDR2 FQDESV (reference sequence). The CDR3 is made up of 12 amino acids. Trimming stripped 6 bases from V and 2 bases from J, with 7 bases between. The CDR3 loop reads CASRGMQETQYF. The DNA of the CDR3 is TGTGCCAGCAGGGGAATGCAAGAGACCCAGTACTTC.

The rearrangement uses TRBV4-1 and TRBJ2-4; D is uncertain. Between the trimmed V and J ends, which lost 2 bases and 0 bases, there was a span of 5 bases. CDR1 MGHRA and CDR2 YSYEKL come from the germline V gene. The CDR3 is made up of 14 amino acids. CDR3 coding DNA: TGCGCCAGCAGCCAAAAGACAGCCAAAAACATTCAGTACTTC. It encodes CASSQKTAKNIQYF.

The chain recombines TRBV4-2 with TRBJ1-2; no clear D gene. V shed 0 bases and J shed 0 bases, with 11 bases lying between them. Germline CDR1 is LGHNA and CDR2 is YNFKEQ. CDR3 length: 16 residues. CDR3 coding DNA: TGTGCCAGCAGCCAAGATGCCAGCTTAGCTAACTATGGCTACACCTTC. It specifies CASSQDASLANYGYTF.

This rearrangement joins TRBV19 to TRBJ2-1; TRBD1 aligns across 8 bases. The CDR3 is 17 amino acids. Trimming at V came to 5 bases and at J to 0 bases, leaving 9 bases not matched to a gene. The V gene's germline CDR1 is LNHDA and CDR2 SQIVND (reference sequence). CDR3 sequence (DNA): TGTGCCAGTAGTCGGGACAGGCCAAGGAGCTCCTACAATGAGCAGTTCTTC. It yields the protein CASSRDRPRSSYNEQFF.

The chain employs TRBV2 and TRBJ2-7; TRBD2 is a possible D gene (6 bases). This CDR3 is built from 17 residues. Germline V CDR1 and CDR2: SNHLY, FYNNEI. V was cut by 0 bases and J by 4 bases, with 19 bases left in between. The CDR3 here is CASSEARNLGEEYEQYF. The CDR3 bases are TGTGCCAGCAGTGAAGCGCGTAACCTCGGGGAGGAGTACGAGCAGTACTTC.

The V gene is TRBV6-1, the J gene TRBJ2-3, with 8 bases fitting TRBD2. Germline CDR1 is MNHNS and CDR2 is SASEGT. This CDR3 contains 15 residues. V lost 5 bases to trimming and J lost 7 bases; unmatched junction nucleotides: 11. CDR3 amino acids: CASSFGLAPTYTQYF. The CDR3 DNA is TGTGCCAGCAGTTTCGGACTAGCCCCAACCTATACGCAGTATTTT.

The rearrangement uses TRBV21-1 and TRBJ1-1; the D call TRBD1 from the table was never checked on the DNA. TRBV21-1 is marked as a pseudogene. The CDR3 contains 14 residues. This CDR3 reads CASSKGQENTEAFF. CDR3 DNA sequence: TGTGCCAGCAGCAAAGGTCAGGAGAACACTGAAGCTTTCTTT.

The chain carries TRBV7-4 and TRBJ2-3, with D tentatively TRBD1 (6 bases). V lost 4 bases and J lost 5, with 25 bases in between. Germline CDR1 SGHVT, CDR2 SQSDAQ. The CDR3 consists of 18 residues. The CDR3 nucleotides read TGTGCCAGCAGCTCAAATGCTAGAAGGGGGTTAGGTGGAGATACGCAGTATTTT. It is translated as CASSSNARRGLGGDTQYF.

V usage is TRBV9 and J usage is TRBJ1-2; D is uncertain. Germline values: CDR1 SGDLS, CDR2 YYNGEE. Trimming took 0 bases from V and 1 from J, leaving 13 bases between them. CDR3 length: 16 residues. The CDR3 spells CASSVDGGVFNYGYTF. The CDR3 DNA sequence: TGTGCCAGCAGCGTAGACGGCGGCGTGTTTAACTATGGCTACACCTTC.

The J gene is TRBJ2-2, the V gene TRBV10-2; no clear D. V lost 6 bases and J 0 bases, leaving 11 bases between the germline ends. The CDR3 runs to 15 residues. Germline assignment: CDR1 WSHSY and CDR2 SAAADI. This CDR3 reads CASRESTANTGELFF. CDR3 coding DNA: TGCGCCAGCAGAGAAAGTACAGCGAACACCGGGGAGCTGTTTTTT.

The V gene is TRBV6-5, the J gene TRBJ1-1; D possibly corresponds to TRBD1 (6 bases). The CDR3 contains 13 residues. Between the trimmed V and J ends, which lost 8 bases and 4 bases, there was a span of 14 bases. The germline gives CDR1 MNHEY, CDR2 SVGAGI. CDR3 in amino acids: CASEQGWLTEAFF. The CDR3 DNA follows: TGTGCCAGCGAACAGGGTTGGCTCACTGAAGCTTTCTTT.

The chain links TRBV7-3 to TRBJ2-1; a possible D gene is TRBD1 (6 bases). The CDR3 is made up of 15 amino acids. V shed 0 bases and J shed 7 bases, with 13 bases lying between them. CDR1 is SGHTA and CDR2 is FQGTGA in the germline V gene. The CDR3 DNA reads TGTGCCAGCAGCTTAACCCAGGGGAATAGGAATGAGCAGTTCTTC. Amino acids: CASSLTQGNRNEQFF.

This chain links TRBV6-5 with TRBJ2-7, with D possibly being TRBD2 (5 bases). This CDR3 is built from 16 residues. V gave up 2 bases and J gave up 2 bases, with 16 bases separating them. The germline gives CDR1 MNHEY, CDR2 SVGAGI. CDR3 DNA sequence: TGTGCCAGCAGTTACCGGCTCGGGGATCGTCCCTACGAGCAGTACTTC. Translated: CASSYRLGDRPYEQYF.

About this clone itself: One end of the junction is discordant with germline, which a read error may explain. The chain recombines TRBV2 with TRBJ2-5, with TRBD1 identical over 7 bases. With the DNA end fitting TRBJ2-7 better, the J assignment may be wrong. CDR3 length: 13 residues. Germline values: CDR1 SNHLY, CDR2 FYNNEI. CDR3 protein: CASRGQASCEQYF. CDR3 sequence (DNA): TGTGCCAGCAGAGGACAGGCCTCCTGCGAGCAGTACTTC.

This clone was seen only a few times. The genes are TRBV29-1 and TRBJ2-7, with 9 positions matching TRBD1. Trimming took 1 base from V and 4 from J; bases not matched to a gene: 8. This CDR3 region has 15 residues. Germline V gene data show CDR1 as SQVTM and CDR2 as ANQGSEA. The CDR3 coding sequence is TGCAGCGTTGAAGTTGGGACAGGGCATGGTTACGAGCAGTACTTC. Encoded protein: CSVEVGTGHGYEQYF.

This clone was observed a handful of times. The chain has TRBV4-1 and TRBJ2-3; D remains unclear. CDR3 length: 16 amino acids. Trimming cost V 2 bases and J 2 bases, with 14 bases left between them. The germline V gene has CDR1 MGHRA and CDR2 YSYEKL. The chain's CDR3 is CASSQFTLTTTDTQYF. CDR3 DNA: TGCGCCAGCAGCCAATTTACCCTAACAACCACAGATACGCAGTATTTT.

The chain recombines TRBV9 with TRBJ1-6; 10 bases agree with TRBD1. The length of the CDR3 is 14 residues. Germline CDR1 is SGDLS and CDR2 is YYNGEE. V gave up 3 bases and J gave up 9 bases; unmatched junction bases: 3. The CDR3 here is CASSGRDRGSPLHF. The CDR3 nucleotides are TGTGCCAGCAGCGGCCGGGACAGGGGTTCACCCCTCCACTTT.